The T cell receptor (beta chain) under discussion was sequenced for a study of low-dose radiotherapy and immunotherapy resistance in tumors. Study-wide background: Treatment of Cohort 1 consisted of 0.5 Gy per fraction every 2 weeks, adding up to 6.5 Gy. Every day for four cycles from cycle 1 day 1, patients took 300 mg of oral aspirin.

Specified time point: before trial treatment. Donors were administered nivolumab, ipilimumab, aspirin and low-dose cyclophosphamide, together with low-dose radiotherapy. This clonotype was recorded many times. Both TCRalpha and TCRbeta chains were reverse transcribed with V-gene-specific primers. TCR amplification ran 15 to 25 PCR cycles using constant-region and V-primer adapter primers. TCRdb ran MiXCR on the reads and lists one entry per CDR3 protein. The sample yields 64,000 or so distinct CDR3 sequences, about 25% seen once. The CDR3 is made up of 15 amino acids. CDR1 and CDR2 (germline): MDHEN, SYDVKM. Trimming pared 5 bases from V and 5 bases from J, leaving 19 bases between.

The rearrangement links TRBV28 to TRBJ2-7; D call uncertain. The specimen was PBMCs, collected before treatment. The sequence came from a male donor with rectosigmoid adenocarcinoma. The CDR3 nucleotides are TGTGCCAGCAGTCCCAATGGCGAACCCCCCAACGAGCAGTACTTC. Its translation is CASSPNGEPPNEQYF.